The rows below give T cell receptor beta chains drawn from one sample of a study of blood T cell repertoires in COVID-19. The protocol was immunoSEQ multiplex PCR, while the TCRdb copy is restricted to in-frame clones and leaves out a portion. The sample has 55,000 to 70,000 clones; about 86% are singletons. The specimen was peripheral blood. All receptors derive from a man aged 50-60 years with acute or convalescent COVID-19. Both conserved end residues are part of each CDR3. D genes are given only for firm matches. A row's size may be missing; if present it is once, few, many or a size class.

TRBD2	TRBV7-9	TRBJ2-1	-	CASSLGTSGMNEQFF	TGTGCCAGCAGCTTAGGGACTAGCGGGATGAATGAGCAGTTCTTC
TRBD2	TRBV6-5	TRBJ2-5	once	CASSYASSGGLETQYF	TGTGCCAGCAGTTATGCCTCCAGCGGGGGTTTAGAGACCCAGTACTTC
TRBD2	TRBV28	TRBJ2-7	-	CASSSGLAVSYEQYF	TGTGCCAGCAGTTCAGGTCTAGCGGTTTCCTACGAGCAGTACTTC
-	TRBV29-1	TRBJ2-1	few	CSVEGADHPKAGEYNEQFF	TGCAGCGTTGAAGGGGCCGACCACCCTAAGGCGGGTGAATACAATGAGCAGTTCTTC
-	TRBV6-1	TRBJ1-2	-	CASSEAQGAYGYTF	TGTGCCAGCAGTGAAGCGCAAGGAGCCTATGGCTACACCTTC
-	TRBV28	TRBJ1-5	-	CASETPTGGQPQHF	TGTGCCAGCGAAACACCGACAGGCGGTCAGCCCCAGCATTTT
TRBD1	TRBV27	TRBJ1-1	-	CASSLIGGRTEAFF	TGTGCCAGCAGTTTAATAGGGGGCCGCACTGAAGCTTTCTTT
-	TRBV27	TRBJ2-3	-	CASSLFGWDTQYF	TGTGCCAGCAGTTTATTCGGGTGGGATACGCAGTATTTT
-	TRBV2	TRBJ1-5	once	CASSQQGFQPQHF	TGTGCCAGCAGTCAACAGGGTTTTCAGCCCCAGCATTTT
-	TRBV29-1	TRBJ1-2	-	CSARGAGGYGYTF	TGCAGCGCCAGAGGCGCAGGAGGCTATGGCTACACCTTC
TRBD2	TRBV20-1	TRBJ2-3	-	CSASIGTSGRGRRDTQYF	TGCAGTGCTAGTATAGGGACTAGCGGGAGGGGGCGGAGAGATACGCAGTATTTT
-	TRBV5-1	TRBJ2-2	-	CASSLRTGHTGELFF	TGCGCCAGCAGCTTGAGAACAGGGCACACCGGGGAGCTGTTTTTT
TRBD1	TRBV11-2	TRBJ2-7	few	CASSRPTGGGEQYF	TGTGCCAGCAGCCGACCGACAGGGGGAGGCGAGCAGTACTTC
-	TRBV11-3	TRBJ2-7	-	CASSLSRNSGETNYEQYF	TGTGCCAGCAGCTTATCACGAAATAGCGGTGAGACCAACTACGAGCAGTACTTC
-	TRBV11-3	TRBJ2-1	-	CASSQMRGNEQFF	TGTGCCAGCAGTCAAATGCGGGGAAATGAGCAGTTCTTC
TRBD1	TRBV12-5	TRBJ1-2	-	CASGLVRTGGYGYTF	TGTGCTAGTGGTTTGGTACGGACAGGGGGATATGGCTACACCTTC
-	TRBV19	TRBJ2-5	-	CASSMGGIQETQYF	TGTGCCAGTAGTATGGGGGGTATCCAAGAGACCCAGTACTTC
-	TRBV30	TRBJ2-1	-	CAWSVLDGNEQFF	TGTGCCTGGAGTGTACTAGACGGGAATGAGCAGTTCTTC
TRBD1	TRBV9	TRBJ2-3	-	CASSVGDRRRDTQYF	TGTGCCAGCAGCGTAGGGGACAGGAGAAGGGATACGCAGTATTTT
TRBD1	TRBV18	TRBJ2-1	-	CASSPTGTGGKNEQFF	TGTGCCAGCTCACCCACCGGGACAGGGGGCAAGAATGAGCAGTTCTTC
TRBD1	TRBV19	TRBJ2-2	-	CASSLQGATGELFF	TGTGCCAGTAGTCTGCAGGGGGCCACCGGGGAGCTGTTTTTT
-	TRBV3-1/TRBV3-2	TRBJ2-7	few	CASSQEVATYEQYF	TGTGCCAGCAGCCAAGAGGTAGCCACCTACGAGCAGTACTTC
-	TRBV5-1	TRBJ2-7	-	CASSQFVEGDEQYF	TGCGCCAGCAGCCAATTCGTTGAGGGGGACGAGCAGTACTTC
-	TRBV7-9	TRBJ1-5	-	CASSLVAGPSNQPQHF	TGTGCCAGCAGCTTAGTGGCGGGTCCGAGCAATCAGCCCCAGCATTTT
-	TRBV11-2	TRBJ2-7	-	CASSIQIAELYEQYF	TGTGCCAGCAGTATACAGATAGCGGAACTTTACGAGCAGTACTTC
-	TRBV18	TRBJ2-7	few	CASSPDIYYEQYF	TGTGCCAGCTCACCGGACATCTACTACGAGCAGTACTTC
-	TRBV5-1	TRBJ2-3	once	CASSQADMASTDTQYF	TGCGCCAGCAGCCAGGCGGACATGGCTAGCACAGATACGCAGTATTTT
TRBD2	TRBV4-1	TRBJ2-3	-	CASSHGTRSSDTQYF	TGCGCCAGCAGCCATGGGACTAGGAGTTCAGATACGCAGTATTTT
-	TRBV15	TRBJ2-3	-	CATSRRDSTDTQYF	TGTGCCACCAGCAGGCGGGACTCCACAGATACGCAGTATTTT
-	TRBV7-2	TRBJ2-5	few	CASSRGRGRETQYF	TGTGCCAGCAGCAGGGGGCGGGGTCGAGAGACCCAGTACTTC
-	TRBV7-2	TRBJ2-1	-	CASSYSTISYNEQFF	TGTGCCAGCAGTTACTCGACTATCTCCTACAATGAGCAGTTCTTC